The rows below give T cell receptor beta chains drawn from one sample of a study of response to subunit inactivated influenza vaccine. TCRdb passed the RT-PCR reads through MiXCR, listing each CDR3 protein once. The sample shows 800,000 or so distinct CDR3 sequences, 21% of them seen only once. The sample in question was PBMCs from blood, obtained less than 6 days after vaccination. All receptors come from a man aged 50-59 years who received an inactivated influenza vaccine. Each CDR3 is given with its conserved first and last residue. Each record gives: clone size, J gene, D gene, V gene, CDR3 protein, CDR3 DNA. The D gene is left open where the match is weak. Clone sizes are given selectively: once, few, many, or a class where the clone is expanded.

clone_size: -; j_call: TRBJ1-1; d_call: -; v_call: TRBV5-6; cdr3_aa: CASSLRRRLGAFF; cdr3_nt: TGTGCCAGCAGCTTAAGGCGGAGATTAGGAGCTTTCTTT
clone_size: few; j_call: TRBJ2-7; d_call: TRBD2; v_call: TRBV20-1; cdr3_aa: CSASGLAIYEQYF; cdr3_nt: TGCAGTGCTAGTGGACTAGCCATTTACGAGCAGTACTTC
clone_size: -; j_call: TRBJ2-2; d_call: TRBD2; v_call: TRBV5-1; cdr3_aa: CASSTQAGRTGELFF; cdr3_nt: TGCGCCAGCAGCACCCAAGCGGGACGTACCGGGGAGCTGTTTTTT
clone_size: -; j_call: TRBJ2-3; d_call: TRBD1; v_call: TRBV4-2; cdr3_aa: CASSQASGQGVYDTQYF; cdr3_nt: TGTGCCAGCAGCCAAGCGTCAGGACAGGGGGTTTACGATACGCAGTATTTT
clone_size: few; j_call: TRBJ2-7; d_call: -; v_call: TRBV20-1; cdr3_aa: CSARVGGRLKYEQYF; cdr3_nt: TGCAGTGCTAGAGTAGGGGGGAGGCTAAAGTACGAGCAGTACTTC
clone_size: few; j_call: TRBJ2-7; d_call: TRBD1; v_call: TRBV20-1; cdr3_aa: CSARGPGTGTSYEQYF; cdr3_nt: TGCAGTGCTAGGGGCCCCGGGACAGGGACCTCCTACGAGCAGTACTTC
clone_size: few; j_call: TRBJ2-4; d_call: -; v_call: TRBV24-1; cdr3_aa: CATSDPTASSGNIQYF; cdr3_nt: TGTGCCACCAGTGATCCCACCGCCTCATCGGGAAACATTCAGTACTTC
clone_size: -; j_call: TRBJ2-3; d_call: -; v_call: TRBV28; cdr3_aa: CASNLDSYTDTQYF; cdr3_nt: TGTGCCAGCAACCTAGACAGCTACACAGATACGCAGTATTTT
clone_size: few; j_call: TRBJ2-7; d_call: TRBD2; v_call: TRBV28; cdr3_aa: CASSSRPGLAGPLSYEQYF; cdr3_nt: TGTGCCAGCAGTTCGCGCCCGGGACTAGCGGGCCCTTTATCCTACGAGCAGTACTTC
clone_size: -; j_call: TRBJ1-3; d_call: -; v_call: TRBV20-1; cdr3_aa: CSARDGRVDRRGNTIYF; cdr3_nt: TGCAGTGCTAGAGACGGACGCGTCGACAGGAGGGGAAACACCATATATTTT
clone_size: -; j_call: TRBJ1-5; d_call: -; v_call: TRBV3-1; cdr3_aa: CASTQGHSNQPQHF; cdr3_nt: TGTGCCAGCACCCAGGGGCATAGCAATCAGCCCCAGCATTTT
clone_size: many; j_call: TRBJ2-5; d_call: TRBD1; v_call: TRBV24-1; cdr3_aa: CATSDPMDRSYQETQYF; cdr3_nt: TGTGCCACCAGTGACCCAATGGACAGGTCGTACCAAGAGACCCAGTACTTC